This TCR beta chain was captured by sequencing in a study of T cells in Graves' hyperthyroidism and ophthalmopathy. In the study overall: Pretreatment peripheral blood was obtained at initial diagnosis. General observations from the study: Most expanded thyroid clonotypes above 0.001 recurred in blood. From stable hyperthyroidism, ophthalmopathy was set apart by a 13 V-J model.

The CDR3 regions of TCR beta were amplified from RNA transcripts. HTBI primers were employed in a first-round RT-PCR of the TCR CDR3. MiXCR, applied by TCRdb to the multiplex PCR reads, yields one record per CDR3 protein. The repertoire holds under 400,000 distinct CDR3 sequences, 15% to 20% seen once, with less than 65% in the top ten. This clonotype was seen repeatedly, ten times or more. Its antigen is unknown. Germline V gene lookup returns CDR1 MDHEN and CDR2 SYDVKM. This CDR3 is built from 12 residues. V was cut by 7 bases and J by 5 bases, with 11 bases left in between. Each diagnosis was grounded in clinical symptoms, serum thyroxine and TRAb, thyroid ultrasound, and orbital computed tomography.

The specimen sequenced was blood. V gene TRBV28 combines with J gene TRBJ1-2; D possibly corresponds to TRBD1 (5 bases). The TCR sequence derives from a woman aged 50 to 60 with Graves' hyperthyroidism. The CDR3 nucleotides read TGTGCCAGCACCTCGTCAGGGTATGGCTACACCTTC. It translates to CASTSSGYGYTF.